This passage covers 27 T cell receptor beta chains from one sample sequenced in a study of T cell responses to AZD1222 COVID-19 vaccine. Produced via immunoSEQ multiplex PCR; TCRdb's table is partial and in-frame only. The sample contains about 94,000 clones, 88% of which appear only once. The sequences come from peripheral blood, collected 28 days after the second AZD1222 dose. These receptors were taken from an adult who received the AZD1222 COVID-19 vaccine.

About this clone: The junction differs from germline at one of its ends, possibly a read error. The V call is TRBV10-1, the J call TRBJ2-4; 9 bases agree with TRBD2. The CDR3 has 20 amino acids. Germline V gene lookup returns CDR1 WNHNN and CDR2 SYGVQD (reference sequence). The CDR3 DNA reads TGCGCCAGCACTGAGTTGCTCGCGGGAGGGCCTGATCGAGCCAAAAACATTCAGTACTTC. Its protein is CASTELLAGGPDRAKNIQYF.

The J gene is TRBJ1-1, the V gene TRBV10-2; D is perhaps TRBD1 (6 bases). Trimming pared 3 bases from V and 0 bases from J, leaving 11 bases between. The CDR3 is 15 residues long. Germline-derived CDR1 and CDR2 are WSHSY and SAAADI. The CDR3 DNA is TGCGCCAGCAGTGATAGACAGGCGATGAACACTGAAGCTTTCTTT. Its protein is CASSDRQAMNTEAFF.

V is TRBV27 and J is TRBJ2-2; unclear D gene. Germline lookup yields CDR1 MNHEY and CDR2 SMNVEV (reference sequence). V lost 0 bases and J lost 7, with 0 bases in between. The CDR3 is 11 amino acids. The CDR3 DNA is TGTGCCAGCAGTTTATCCGGGGAGCTGTTTTTT. Residues: CASSLSGELFF.

This clone has more than one count but fewer than ten. The chain combines TRBV11-2 with TRBJ1-4; TRBD1 matches 9 bases. Germline CDR1 SGHAT, CDR2 FQNNGV. CDR3 size: 15 residues. With V trimmed by 3 bases and J by 4 bases, 3 bases remained unmatched. The CDR3 reads CASSFRGQGNEKLFF. The CDR3 DNA follows: TGTGCCAGCAGCTTCCGGGGACAGGGTAATGAAAAACTGTTTTTT.

The chain joins TRBV6-5 to TRBJ1-1; possible D gene TRBD1, 6 bases. The CDR3 loop spans 12 amino acids. Trimming took off 6 bases at V and 6 bases at J, with 11 bases between the two ends. The V gene's germline CDR1 is MNHEY and CDR2 SVGAGI. CDR3 sequence (DNA): TGTGCCAGCAGGACCGGGGGCGCTGAAGCTTTCTTT. Amino acid sequence: CASRTGGAEAFF.

The chain carries TRBV7-9 and TRBJ1-4, with 9 bases identical to TRBD1. Germline V gene lookup returns CDR1 SEHNR and CDR2 FQNEAQ (reference sequence). The CDR3 spans 15 residues. V shed 1 base, J shed 7 bases, and the junction held 4 bases outside the gene matches. CDR3 residues: CASSLDRGQSEKLFF. The CDR3 DNA follows: TGTGCCAGCAGCTTAGACAGGGGGCAGAGTGAAAAACTGTTTTTT.

CDR3 nucleotides: TGTGCCAGCAGCTTCACAGGGCCCGGTGCCTATAATTCACCCCTCCACTTT. Translated: CASSFTGPGAYNSPLHF. The chain carries TRBV7-9 and TRBJ1-6; D perhaps matches TRBD1 (6 bases). This CDR3 comprises 17 residues. Deletions cut 3 bases from V and 2 bases from J, with 14 bases between. From germline, CDR1 is SEHNR and CDR2 FQNEAQ (reference sequence). Filled out from reference TRBV7-9 and TRBJ1-6, the complete variable domain reads DTGVSQNPRHKITKRGQNVTFRCDPISEHNRLYWYRQTLGQGPEFLTYFQNEAQLEKSRLLSDRFSAERPKGSFSTLEIQRTEQGDSAMYLCASSFTGPGAYNSPLHFGNGTRLTVT.

V gene TRBV6-1 combines with J gene TRBJ2-3; TRBD2 agrees at 14 bases. This CDR3 spans 15 amino acids. Germline V lookup: CDR1 MNHNS, CDR2 SASEGT. The junction had 0 bases not matched to a gene; V was cut back by 3 bases and J by 4 bases. The CDR3 loop is CASSETSGGADTQYF. The CDR3 DNA is TGTGCCAGCAGTGAGACTAGCGGGGGGGCAGATACGCAGTATTTT.

The chain joins TRBV28 to TRBJ1-2; D is uncertain. This CDR3 is built from 13 residues. V lost 2 bases and J lost 4, with 8 bases in between. In germline, CDR1 is MDHEN, CDR2 SYDVKM. The DNA of the CDR3 is TGTGCCAGCAGTTTAGATGCCGTCTATGGCTACACCTTC. This sequence encodes CASSLDAVYGYTF.

This clone was found once. The chain recombines TRBV4-1 with TRBJ1-4, with TRBD1 as a possible D gene (6 bases). V dropped 0 bases and J dropped 6 bases, with 11 bases sitting between them. The germline V gene encodes CDR1 MGHRA and CDR2 YSYEKL. There are 15 residues in the CDR3. CDR3 protein: CASSQDRGADEKLFF. The CDR3 DNA reads TGCGCCAGCAGCCAAGATCGGGGGGCGGATGAAAAACTGTTTTTT.

This clone was seen a few times. The V gene is TRBV21-1, the J gene TRBJ1-2; the table's TRBD1 call for D was not verified on the DNA. TRBV21-1 is deemed a pseudogene. This CDR3 spans 12 amino acids. The CDR3 nucleotides read TGTGCCAACACAGGGCCTAACTATGGCTACACCTTC. Its protein product is CANTGPNYGYTF.

V usage is TRBV19 and J usage is TRBJ1-5; 10 bases are a match to TRBD1. This CDR3 spans 14 amino acids. Germline V gene sequence: CDR1 LNHDA, CDR2 SQIVND (reference sequence). With V trimmed by 8 bases and J by 6 bases, 7 bases remained unmatched. In DNA form, the CDR3 reads TGTGCCAGTTCAGGGACAGGGGATCTTCAGCCCCAGCATTTT. Translation: CASSGTGDLQPQHF.

V and J are TRBV7-8 and TRBJ1-1; the D is unclear. CDR3 size: 14 residues. CDR1 and CDR2 (germline): SGHVS, FQNEAQ. V dropped 3 bases and J dropped 1 base, with 9 bases sitting between them. In nucleotides, the CDR3 is TGTGCCAGCAGCTTTAGGTCCACGAACACTGAAGCTTTCTTT. It yields the protein CASSFRSTNTEAFF.

This chain connects TRBV2 to TRBJ2-1; the match to TRBD2 covers 9 bases. CDR3 length equals 15 residues. V shed 6 bases, J shed 8 bases, and the junction held 11 bases outside the gene matches. Germline CDR1 is SNHLY and CDR2 is FYNNEI. The CDR3 protein is CASSSWVAGVDEQFF. The CDR3, as DNA: TGTGCCAGCAGCAGTTGGGTAGCGGGAGTTGATGAGCAGTTCTTC. The whole variable domain, filled in from reference TRBV2 and TRBJ2-1, reads EPEVTQTPSHQVTQMGQEVILRCVPISNHLYFYWYRQILGQKVEFLVSFYNNEISEKSEIFDDQFSVERPDGSNFTLKIRSTKLEDSAMYFCASSSWVAGVDEQFFGPGTRLTVL.

V usage is TRBV3-1 (or the pseudogene TRBV3-2) and J usage is TRBJ2-7; D might be TRBD1 or TRBD2, each matching 6 bases. The CDR3 has 13 residues. Germline V CDR1 and CDR2: LGHDT, YNNKEL (reference sequence). The V end lost 2 bases, the J end lost 5 bases, and 10 bases lay between the germline ends. DNA of the CDR3: TGTGCCAGCAGCCAACAGGGGAGGAACGAGCAGTACTTC. It codes for CASSQQGRNEQYF.

The rearrangement links TRBV6-1 to TRBJ2-7; D gene ambiguous. Germline CDR1 is MNHNS and CDR2 is SASEGT. This CDR3 contains 14 residues. V lost 3 bases and J lost 5, with 14 bases in between. CDR3 DNA sequence: TGTGCCAGCAGTGACGGCAGAGACCTTAACGAGCAGTACTTC. This codes for CASSDGRDLNEQYF.

V and J are TRBV10-3 and TRBJ1-1, with D possibly matching TRBD1 (5 bases). The CDR3 contains 13 residues. Trimming pared 10 bases from V and 1 base from J, leaving 13 bases between. CDR1 and CDR2 (germline): ENHRY, SYGVKD. The CDR3 DNA is TGTGCCACGACCGGGACGGGGAACACTGAAGCTTTCTTT. This translates into CATTGTGNTEAFF.

V and J are TRBV28 and TRBJ1-6; TRBD1 agrees at 8 bases. Germline lookup yields CDR1 MDHEN and CDR2 SYDVKM. The CDR3 is 13 residues long. Trimming took 6 bases from V and 7 from J; bases not matched to a gene: 2. Here the CDR3 DNA reads TGTGCCAGCAGAACAGGGGGAAATTCACCCCTCCACTTT. This gives the protein CASRTGGNSPLHF.

V gene TRBV7-8 combines with J gene TRBJ1-2, with a possible D match to TRBD1 (5 bases). V dropped 5 bases and J dropped 5 bases, with 12 bases sitting between them. Germline V gene sequence: CDR1 SGHVS, CDR2 FQNEAQ. This CDR3 is 13 amino acids long. CDR3 amino acids: CASSQGLWYGYTF. CDR3 bases: TGTGCCAGCAGCCAGGGTTTGTGGTATGGCTACACCTTC.

This clone has just one count. This rearrangement joins TRBV15 to TRBJ1-6; D may be TRBD1 (5 bases). Germline V CDR1 and CDR2: LNHNV, YYDKDF (reference sequence). The CDR3 runs 15 residues. V dropped 6 bases and J dropped 6 bases, with 15 bases sitting between them. The CDR3 sequence is CATRVRGWINSPLHF. The CDR3 bases are TGTGCCACCAGGGTGCGGGGGTGGATTAATTCACCCCTCCACTTT.

The chain joins TRBV7-2 to TRBJ2-2, with unresolved D. The CDR3 covers 13 residues. V was pared by 5 bases and J by 1 base, with 5 bases between. In germline, CDR1 is SGHTA, CDR2 FQGNSA. The CDR3 here is CASSPGNTGELFF. The CDR3 DNA sequence: TGTGCCAGCAGCCCGGGGAACACCGGGGAGCTGTTTTTT.

The chain couples TRBV5-1 to TRBJ2-3, with 10 bases identical to TRBD2. The germline V gene encodes CDR1 SGHRS and CDR2 YFSETQ. The CDR3 consists of 16 residues. J was trimmed by 2 bases and V by 7 bases; bases with no gene match: 10. CDR3 loop: CASGDIAGGNTDTQYF. CDR3 nucleotide sequence: TGCGCCAGCGGCGACATAGCGGGGGGCAACACAGATACGCAGTATTTT.

This chain connects TRBV9 to TRBJ1-6; a possible D gene is TRBD1 (6 bases). V was clipped by 3 bases and J by 6 bases, with 16 bases between them. The germline CDR1 and CDR2 sequences are SGDLS and YYNGEE. The CDR3 spans 16 residues. This CDR3 reads CASSGGGAPLNSPLHF. CDR3 coding DNA: TGTGCCAGCAGCGGCGGGGGGGCCCCCCTTAATTCACCCCTCCACTTT.

The chain links TRBV27 to TRBJ1-1; D is undetermined. Germline CDR1 is MNHEY and CDR2 is SMNVEV (reference sequence). V lost 5 bases to trimming and J lost 6 bases, with 10 bases between them. The CDR3 runs 12 residues. The CDR3 nucleotides read TGTGCCAGCAGTCCCGGACGGTCTGAAGCTTTCTTT. Translated, it gives CASSPGRSEAFF.

V usage is TRBV28 and J usage is TRBJ2-7; 7 bases match TRBD1. V trimming: 6 bases; J trimming: 2 bases; junction bases outside the gene matches: 4. The CDR3 has 13 amino acids. Germline loops: CDR1 MDHEN, CDR2 SYDVKM. This CDR3 reads CASRAGGPYEQYF. CDR3 in DNA: TGTGCCAGCAGGGCAGGGGGTCCCTACGAGCAGTACTTC. The full variable domain, completed using reference TRBV28 and TRBJ2-7, is DVKVTQSSRYLVKRTGEKVFLECVQDMDHENMFWYRQDPGLGLRLIYFSYDVKMKEKGDIPEGYSVSREKKERFSLILESASTNQTSMYLCASRAGGPYEQYFGPGTRLTVT.

The rearrangement joins TRBV27 to TRBJ1-1; TRBD1 might be the D (5 bases). Germline V gives CDR1 MNHEY, CDR2 SMNVEV (reference sequence). The CDR3 contains 15 residues. V was clipped by 5 bases and J by 2 bases, with 15 bases between them. The CDR3 reads CASSLTGFGNTEAFF. Written as DNA, the CDR3 is TGTGCCAGCAGTCTTACAGGATTCGGAAACACTGAAGCTTTCTTT.

This sequence joins TRBV24-1 and TRBJ1-5; D is possibly TRBD1 (5 bases). Germline-derived CDR1 and CDR2 are KGHDR and SFDVKD. V gave up 1 base and J gave up 2 bases, with 11 bases separating them. The CDR3 spans 16 residues. DNA of the CDR3: TGTGCCACCAGTGATTTATTCAGGGAGGGCAATCAGCCCCAGCATTTT. Protein product: CATSDLFREGNQPQHF.